Shown below are 32 T cell receptor beta chains from a single sample sequenced in a study of PD-L1 blockade in urothelial cancer. Generated by immunoSEQ multiplex PCR, the TCRdb table keeps only in-frame clones and is missing some. The sample comprises roughly 95,000 clones, around 86% of which are singletons, and about 2% rests with the top ten. Time point defined: pretreatment peripheral blood. The sample in question was PBMCs, obtained around atezolizumab (anti-PD-L1) treatment. The receptors derive from a man aged 60 to 69 with urothelial cancer.

The V call is TRBV6-1, the J call TRBJ2-7; D is unresolved. Germline CDR1 and CDR2: MNHNS and SASEGT. There are 13 residues in the CDR3. Trimming stripped 7 bases from V and 6 bases from J, with 16 bases between. For the CDR3, the DNA is TGTGCCAGCACCCCCAAACTGAAGCGCGAGCAGTACTTC. It encodes CASTPKLKREQYF.

The chain uses TRBV5-1 and TRBJ1-6; a weak D match, TRBD1 (5 bases). Germline values: CDR1 SGHRS, CDR2 YFSETQ. The CDR3 has 15 residues. V was cut by 4 bases and J by 2 bases, with 10 bases left in between. The CDR3 DNA sequence: TGCGCCAGCAGCCCCAGGGATCCCTATAATTCACCCCTCCACTTT. Translated, it gives CASSPRDPYNSPLHF.

The chain is built from TRBV5-4 and TRBJ1-3, with D unclear. The CDR3 length is 15 residues. Germline V lookup: CDR1 SGHNT, CDR2 YYREEE (reference sequence). V dropped 0 bases and J dropped 0 bases, with 7 bases sitting between them. The chain's CDR3 is CASSLDSFSGNTIYF. The DNA for the CDR3 is TGTGCCAGCAGCTTGGATTCCTTCTCTGGAAACACCATATATTTT.

The CDR3 loop is CASSFRENNEKLFF. The CDR3 DNA reads TGTGCCAGCAGCTTCAGGGAAAATAATGAAAAACTGTTTTTT. The chain carries TRBV5-5 and TRBJ1-4; D is perhaps TRBD1 (5 bases). Germline V gene sequence: CDR1 SGHKS, CDR2 YYEKEE (reference sequence). V shed 2 bases and J shed 4 bases, with 9 bases lying between them. The CDR3 has 14 amino acids. The full variable domain, rest sourced from reference TRBV5-5 and TRBJ1-4, is DAGVTQSPTHLIKTRGQQVTLRCSPISGHKSVSWYQQVLGQGPQFIFQYYEKEERGRGNFPDRFSARQFPNYSSELNVNALLLGDSALYLCASSFRENNEKLFFGSGTQLSVL.

The chain combines TRBV9 with TRBJ1-5; TRBD1 aligns across 7 bases. Germline V gives CDR1 SGDLS, CDR2 YYNGEE. V lost 9 bases and J lost 6; bases outside the gene matches: 15. There are 15 residues in the CDR3. This CDR3 reads CAKLGARGSSQPQHF. The CDR3 DNA reads as TGTGCCAAATTAGGGGCCAGGGGGTCATCTCAGCCCCAGCATTTT. The entire variable domain, with the rest obtained from reference TRBV9 and TRBJ1-5, is as follows: DSGVTQTPKHLITATGQRVTLRCSPRSGDLSVYWYQQSLDQGLQFLIQYYNGEERAKGNILERFSAQQFPDLHSELNLSSLELGDSALYFCAKLGARGSSQPQHFGDGTRLSIL.

This chain connects TRBV28 to TRBJ1-2; possible D gene TRBD1, 5 bases. The V end was cut by 10 bases, the J end by 3 bases, with 15 bases between. This CDR3 is 13 amino acids long. The germline V gene has CDR1 MDHEN and CDR2 SYDVKM. The CDR3, as DNA: TGTGCCATTAGGGGCCATATGCACTATGGCTACACCTTC. This codes for CAIRGHMHYGYTF.

The rearrangement links TRBV28 to TRBJ2-1; TRBD1 might be the D (5 bases). Looked up from germline, CDR1 is MDHEN and CDR2 is SYDVKM. V lost 3 bases and J lost 0, with 18 bases in between. CDR3 length equals 18 residues. CDR3 loop: CASSLNLRQGYSYNEQFF. CDR3 nucleotides: TGTGCCAGCAGTTTGAATTTACGCCAGGGTTACTCCTACAATGAGCAGTTCTTC.

The chain carries TRBV9 and TRBJ2-5; 7 bases align to TRBD2. Germline V CDR1 and CDR2: SGDLS, YYNGEE. V was clipped by 0 bases and J by 2 bases; unmatched bases: 10. CDR3 size: 17 residues. In DNA, the CDR3 is TGTGCCAGCAGCGTAGAGGGTCCTAGCGGTCATCAAGAGACCCAGTACTTC. Translating gives CASSVEGPSGHQETQYF.

The V gene is TRBV11-2, the J gene TRBJ2-7, with 9 bases aligning to TRBD2. The germline V gene encodes CDR1 SGHAT and CDR2 FQNNGV. The CDR3 covers 17 residues. The V gene end was trimmed by 1 base and the J gene end by 3 bases; junction bases not matched to a gene: 10. The CDR3: CASSLGPGLATDYEQYF. CDR3 in DNA: TGTGCCAGCAGCTTAGGTCCGGGACTAGCAACCGACTACGAGCAGTACTTC.

The chain is built from TRBV10-3 and TRBJ2-7; 7 bases fit TRBD1. This CDR3 is built from 12 residues. V gave up 10 bases and J gave up 2 bases; unmatched junction bases: 5. CDR1 and CDR2 (germline): ENHRY, SYGVKD. The chain's CDR3 is CATGQVTYEQYF. CDR3 coding DNA: TGTGCCACCGGACAGGTAACCTACGAGCAGTACTTC.

The chain is built from TRBV6-1 and TRBJ2-7; 8 bases are a match to TRBD1. CDR1 is MNHNS, CDR2 SASEGT, per germline. Germline trimming cut 6 bases from V and 0 bases from J; bases unmatched to any gene: 7. This CDR3 comprises 15 residues. The CDR3 nucleotides are TGTGCCAGCAGGCCCTGGACAGGGAGCTCCTACGAGCAGTACTTC. Amino acids: CASRPWTGSSYEQYF.

This rearrangement joins TRBV19 to TRBJ1-5, with 9 bases fitting TRBD1. CDR1 and CDR2 from the germline V gene are LNHDA and SQIVND (reference sequence). The J segment lost 6 bases and the V segment lost 5 bases, leaving 8 bases of the junction unmatched. The CDR3 has 15 amino acids. DNA for the CDR3: TGTGCCAGTAGTCTAATAAGGACAGGGGCTCAGCCCCAGCATTTT. It yields the protein CASSLIRTGAQPQHF.

A few counts support this clone. The rearrangement links TRBV6-5 to TRBJ2-7; the match to TRBD1 covers 7 bases. V trimming: 10 bases; J trimming: 6 bases; junction bases outside the gene matches: 9. CDR1 is MNHEY, CDR2 SVGAGI, per germline. This CDR3 has 12 residues. CDR3 region: CATAPTGLEQYF. The CDR3 bases are TGTGCCACCGCCCCGACAGGGCTCGAGCAGTACTTC.

The chain links TRBV5-4 to TRBJ2-7, with 7 bases fitting TRBD2. This CDR3 region has 13 residues. V lost 4 bases to trimming and J lost 5 bases; unmatched junction nucleotides: 6. The germline V gene encodes CDR1 SGHNT and CDR2 YYREEE (reference sequence). The CDR3 nucleotides are TGTGCCAGCAGCCACCCCGGGACTAACGAGCAGTACTTC. Protein sequence: CASSHPGTNEQYF.

This chain joins TRBV19 and TRBJ2-7; 9 bases align to TRBD1. Germline trimming cut 6 bases from V and 2 bases from J; bases unmatched to any gene: 5. This CDR3 is 14 amino acids long. Per the germline V gene, CDR1 is LNHDA and CDR2 is SQIVND (reference sequence). CDR3 coding DNA: TGTGCCAGTAGCCCGGGACAGGGACCCTACGAGCAGTACTTC. Encoded protein: CASSPGQGPYEQYF.

The V gene is TRBV10-3, the J gene TRBJ2-7; no clear D gene. The V gene lost 0 bases and the J gene lost 2 bases, with 11 bases spanning the gap. Germline CDR1 is ENHRY and CDR2 is SYGVKD. The CDR3 contains 15 residues. The DNA for the CDR3 is TGTGCCATCAGTGAGTCTGGTTTATCTACCTACGAGCAGTACTTC. Protein: CAISESGLSTYEQYF.

V gene TRBV6-1 combines with J gene TRBJ1-2, with 7 bases identical to TRBD1. This CDR3 spans 15 amino acids. J lost 6 bases, V lost 3 bases, and 10 bases had no gene match. The germline gives CDR1 MNHNS, CDR2 SASEGT. DNA of the CDR3: TGTGCCAGCAGTGACGCACTTACAGGGGCGGATGGCTACACCTTC. It specifies CASSDALTGADGYTF.

CDR3 DNA: TGCAGCGTTGAGATCCGGGGGGGTGAGCAGTTCTTC. Translation: CSVEIRGGEQFF. The chain employs TRBV29-1 and TRBJ2-1, with 8 bases aligning to TRBD2. The CDR3 has 12 residues. Germline CDR1 is SQVTM and CDR2 is ANQGSEA. With V trimmed by 3 bases and J by 9 bases, 4 bases remained unmatched.

V is TRBV5-4 and J is TRBJ2-5; the match to TRBD1 covers 9 bases. The CDR3 is 15 amino acids. Germline V CDR1 and CDR2: SGHNT, YYREEE (reference sequence). V dropped 3 bases and J dropped 4; count of bases not matched to a gene: 7. This CDR3 reads CASSSRDRVAETQYF. As DNA, the CDR3 is TGTGCCAGCAGCTCCAGGGACAGGGTGGCAGAGACCCAGTACTTC. The full variable domain, its missing parts supplied by reference TRBV5-4 and TRBJ2-5, is ETGVTQSPTHLIKTRGQQVTLRCSSQSGHNTVSWYQQALGQGPQFIFQYYREEENGRGNFPPRFSGLQFPNYSSELNVNALELDDSALYLCASSSRDRVAETQYFGPGTRLLVL.

In this sample, this clone turned up once. This chain links TRBV18 with TRBJ1-5, with TRBD1 matching over 7 bases. The CDR3 is made up of 18 amino acids. Germline assignment: CDR1 KGHSH and CDR2 LQKENI. J lost 0 bases, V lost 6 bases, and 14 bases had no gene match. DNA of the CDR3: TGTGCCAGCTCCTCCGGGACAGAAGTTTTTTATAGCAATCAGCCCCAGCATTTT. Protein sequence: CASSSGTEVFYSNQPQHF.

The chain joins TRBV9 to TRBJ1-1, with 9 bases matching TRBD1. The CDR3 sequence is 14 residues long. Germline-derived CDR1 and CDR2 are SGDLS and YYNGEE. Trimming at V came to 4 bases and at J to 4 bases, leaving 5 bases not matched to a gene. The CDR3 bases are TGTGCCAGCAGCAAAGGACAGGGGTCCACTGAAGCTTTCTTT. Its protein is CASSKGQGSTEAFF.

V usage is TRBV6-1 and J usage is TRBJ2-7; TRBD2 aligns across 11 bases. The CDR3 covers 17 residues. Germline values: CDR1 MNHNS, CDR2 SASEGT. Germline trimming cut 2 bases from V and 2 bases from J; bases unmatched to any gene: 8. The CDR3 sequence is CASSEWGTSGIPYEQYF. In nucleotides, the CDR3 is TGTGCCAGCAGTGAATGGGGGACTAGCGGAATACCCTACGAGCAGTACTTC.

The J gene is TRBJ1-6, the V gene TRBV27; 7 bases line up with TRBD1. V was pared by 5 bases and J by 8 bases, with 9 bases of the junction left unmatched. This CDR3 has 15 residues. In germline, CDR1 is MNHEY, CDR2 SMNVEV (reference sequence). CDR3 DNA sequence: TGTGCCAGCAGTCCGTTAGCCCAGGGGGATTCACCCCTCCACTTT. Translation gives CASSPLAQGDSPLHF.

A word on this clone: Other DNA sequences in the same sample also yield this CDR3. This sequence joins TRBV18 and TRBJ2-7; D might be TRBD2 (5 bases). Per germline, CDR1 KGHSH and CDR2 LQKENI. Trimming took off 2 bases at V and 3 bases at J, with 11 bases between the two ends. The CDR3 totals 14 residues. In DNA, the CDR3 is TGTGCCAGCTCACCATTGCGTGGAGGCTACGAGCAGTACTTC. Translating it yields CASSPLRGGYEQYF.

The V call is TRBV28, the J call TRBJ1-6; TRBD1 aligns across 7 bases. CDR1 MDHEN and CDR2 SYDVKM come from the germline V gene. With 3 bases clipped from V and 10 bases from J, the junction kept 6 bases outside the gene matches. This CDR3 is built from 14 residues. In DNA form, the CDR3 reads TGTGCCAGCAGTTTGTTACAGGGGAAGTCACCCCTCCACTTT. Translation gives CASSLLQGKSPLHF.

The genes are TRBV4-3 and TRBJ2-6; D perhaps matches TRBD1 (5 bases). This CDR3 is built from 16 residues. V was clipped by 4 bases and J by 0 bases, with 10 bases between them. Germline V lookup: CDR1 LGHNA, CDR2 YSLEER. The CDR3 protein is CASSLGVASGANVLTF. CDR3 DNA sequence: TGCGCCAGCAGCCTAGGGGTCGCCTCTGGGGCCAACGTCCTGACTTTC.

In its sample, this clone was seen once. The chain uses TRBV23-1 and TRBJ2-5; D may be TRBD2 (6 bases). TRBV23-1 is an ORF, and what it does is uncertain. CDR3 length: 17 residues. Deletions cut 0 bases from V and 9 bases from J, with 23 bases between. The CDR3 here is CASSQSSGGRDSVAQYF. The CDR3 DNA sequence: TGCGCCAGCAGTCAATCAAGTGGAGGCAGGGACTCAGTGGCCCAGTACTTC.

The rearrangement links TRBV27 to TRBJ2-7, with 7 bases identical to TRBD2. Germline trimming cut 0 bases from V and 0 bases from J; bases unmatched to any gene: 2. CDR1 MNHEY and CDR2 SMNVEV come from the germline V gene (reference sequence). The CDR3 length is 15 residues. The CDR3 here is CASSLSGGSSYEQYF. For the CDR3, the DNA is TGTGCCAGCAGTTTATCCGGGGGGAGCTCCTACGAGCAGTACTTC.

The CDR3 DNA sequence: TGTGCCAGTAGTAACCCCGGACAGTACATAGAGCCCCAGCATTTT. Its translation is CASSNPGQYIEPQHF. The J gene is TRBJ1-5, the V gene TRBV19; tentatively, D is TRBD1 (6 bases). The CDR3 sequence is 15 residues long. The germline CDR1 and CDR2 sequences are LNHDA and SQIVND (reference sequence). The V end was cut by 4 bases, the J end by 8 bases, with 18 bases between.

The chain couples TRBV7-2 to TRBJ2-3, with a possible D match to TRBD2 (6 bases). V lost 5 bases and J 5 bases, leaving 14 bases between the germline ends. This CDR3 is 14 amino acids long. Germline CDR1 and CDR2: SGHTA and FQGNSA. CDR3 in amino acids: CASSLTPGGDTQYF. CDR3 nucleotides: TGTGCCAGCAGCCTAACTCCCGGGGGAGATACGCAGTATTTT. The complete variable domain, with remaining parts taken from reference TRBV7-2 and TRBJ2-3, reads GAGVSQSPSNKVTEKGKDVELRCDPISGHTALYWYRQSLGQGLEFLIYFQGNSAPDKSGLPSDRFSAERTGGSVSTLTIQRTQQEDSAVYLCASSLTPGGDTQYFGPGTRLTVL.

The chain carries TRBV9 and TRBJ1-2; 9 bases match TRBD1. This CDR3 is built from 15 residues. V was pared by 4 bases and J by 4 bases, with 8 bases of the junction left unmatched. Germline lookup yields CDR1 SGDLS and CDR2 YYNGEE. The CDR3 region is CASSMNRGRFYGYTF. Here the CDR3 DNA reads TGTGCCAGCAGCATGAACAGGGGGCGGTTCTATGGCTACACCTTC.

The chain employs TRBV9 and TRBJ2-1, with 7 positions matching TRBD2. Per the germline V gene, CDR1 is SGDLS and CDR2 is YYNGEE. V trimming: 3 bases; J trimming: 2 bases; junction bases outside the gene matches: 8. The CDR3 runs 16 residues. DNA for the CDR3: TGTGCCAGCAGCGCCATAACCGGGACTACCTACAATGAGCAGTTCTTC. Its translation: CASSAITGTTYNEQFF. Full variable domain (missing parts from reference TRBV9 and TRBJ2-1): DSGVTQTPKHLITATGQRVTLRCSPRSGDLSVYWYQQSLDQGLQFLIQYYNGEERAKGNILERFSAQQFPDLHSELNLSSLELGDSALYFCASSAITGTTYNEQFFGPGTRLTVL.